This is a list of T cell receptor beta chains from one sample in a study of identical twins. MiXCR, run by TCRdb on the 5' RACE reads, gives a single entry per CDR3 protein. The sample carries about 810,000 distinct CDR3 sequences, 12% recorded once. These data also formed part of another study, on yellow fever vaccine responses in identical twins.

Sequenced sample: PBMCs. Receptors originate from a young woman in good health. CDR3s include the opening cysteine and the closing phenylalanine or tryptophan. The order of the fields is clone size, V gene, J gene, D gene, CDR3 protein, CDR3 DNA. D genes are given only for firm matches. Only some rows state a clone size, as once, few, many or a class for expanded clones.

many	TRBV9	TRBJ1-6	-	CASSVQIYSPLHF	TGTGCCAGCAGCGTACAGATCTATTCACCCCTCCACTTT
many	TRBV14	TRBJ1-1	TRBD1	CASSSRTGLNTEAFF	TGTGCCAGCAGCTCCCGGACAGGACTAAACACTGAAGCTTTCTTT
-	TRBV28	TRBJ1-1	-	CASSFGPGLLTEAFF	TGTGCCAGCAGTTTCGGTCCAGGGCTATTGACTGAAGCTTTCTTT
few	TRBV15	TRBJ2-1	-	CATSREAGLEQFF	TGTGCCACCAGCAGAGAAGCAGGTCTTGAGCAGTTCTTC
few	TRBV28	TRBJ2-7	-	CASTSIRQQYF	TGTGCCAGCACCTCTATACGTCAGCAGTACTTC
-	TRBV4-1	TRBJ2-7	TRBD2	CASSQALAGGFYEQYF	TGCGCCAGCAGCCAAGCCCTAGCGGGAGGGTTTTACGAGCAGTACTTC
-	TRBV7-8	TRBJ2-5	-	CASSQRLTNYQETQYF	TGTGCCAGCAGCCAGCGACTAACAAATTACCAAGAGACCCAGTACTTC
many	TRBV4-1	TRBJ2-1	TRBD2	CASNTASGTSYNEQFF	TGCGCCAGCAACACCGCTAGCGGTACCTCCTACAATGAGCAGTTCTTC
-	TRBV7-9	TRBJ1-1	-	CASSPAGELNTEAFF	TGTGCCAGCAGCCCGGCGGGGGAATTGAACACTGAAGCTTTCTTT
-	TRBV24-1	TRBJ2-7	-	CATSRSRGTEQYF	TGTGCCACCAGTCGGAGTCGGGGAACCGAGCAGTACTTC
many	TRBV5-1	TRBJ2-1	-	CASSLEGTWGLGNEQFF	TGCGCCAGCAGCTTGGAAGGGACGTGGGGCCTGGGCAATGAGCAGTTCTTC
few	TRBV12-3/TRBV12-4	TRBJ2-3	TRBD1	CASRPRQGAITDTQYF	TGTGCCAGCAGGCCGAGACAGGGGGCTATTACAGATACGCAGTATTTT
-	TRBV15	TRBJ2-2	-	CATSRERYTGELFF	TGTGCCACCAGCAGAGAGAGGTACACCGGGGAGCTGTTTTTT
-	TRBV3-1	TRBJ2-4	-	CASSQGIQGNIQYF	TGTGCCAGCAGCCAAGGTATCCAGGGAAACATTCAGTACTTC
once	TRBV28	TRBJ2-7	-	CASSLWVNEQYF	TGTGCCAGCAGTTTGTGGGTCAACGAGCAGTACTTC
-	TRBV7-2	TRBJ2-5	-	CASSEGQPQETQYF	TGTGCCAGCAGCGAAGGACAGCCACAAGAGACCCAGTACTTC
few	TRBV2	TRBJ2-4	-	CASSGIREIAKNIQYF	TGTGCCAGCAGTGGAATCAGGGAGATAGCCAAAAACATTCAGTACTTC
few	TRBV20-1	TRBJ2-2	-	CSAKQTRGAGELFF	TGCAGTGCGAAACAAACCCGGGGGGCTGGGGAGCTGTTTTTT
few	TRBV15	TRBJ2-3	TRBD2	CATSRDRLAGALDTQYF	TGTGCCACCAGCAGAGATAGACTAGCGGGGGCCTTAGATACGCAGTATTTT
-	TRBV12-3/TRBV12-4	TRBJ2-2	TRBD2	CASRGRLAGAGELFF	TGTGCCAGCAGAGGACGACTAGCGGGAGCTGGGGAGCTGTTTTTT
few	TRBV28	TRBJ2-5	TRBD2	CASSLLAGVHQETQYF	TGTGCCAGCAGTTTACTGGCGGGGGTACACCAAGAGACCCAGTACTTC
-	TRBV2	TRBJ1-1	-	CASLRPGSGTEAFF	TGTGCCAGCTTGCGCCCAGGGTCCGGCACTGAAGCTTTCTTT
-	TRBV5-6	TRBJ2-6	-	CASRIPGGANVLTF	TGTGCCAGCAGAATACCAGGAGGGGCCAACGTCCTGACTTTC
-	TRBV20-1	TRBJ2-7	TRBD2	CSARDAGLAGISLGEQYF	TGCAGTGCACGAGACGCTGGACTAGCGGGAATCAGTCTGGGCGAGCAGTACTTC
few	TRBV3-2	TRBJ2-3	-	CASSLRTGTGLADTQYF	TGTGCCAGCAGCCTAAGAACCGGGACAGGGTTAGCAGATACGCAGTATTTT
-	TRBV12-3/TRBV12-4	TRBJ2-2	-	CASRFWGTGTGELFF	TGTGCCAGTCGATTTTGGGGGACGGGGACCGGGGAGCTGTTTTTT
few	TRBV10-3	TRBJ2-1	-	CAISESTGAVYNEQFF	TGTGCCATCAGTGAGTCGACGGGAGCAGTCTACAATGAGCAGTTCTTC
few	TRBV4-1	TRBJ2-5	-	CASSPVQARETQYF	TGCGCCAGCAGCCCCGTGCAGGCTCGAGAGACCCAGTACTTC
few	TRBV27	TRBJ1-1	-	CASRQFNTEAFF	TGTGCCAGTAGACAGTTTAACACTGAAGCTTTCTTT
-	TRBV7-6	TRBJ2-5	-	CASSLGVRVQETQYF	TGTGCCAGCAGCTTAGGTGTTCGGGTCCAGGAGACCCAGTACTTC
many	TRBV7-8	TRBJ2-5	-	CASSLTPDGDIRSQETQYF	TGTGCCAGCAGCTTAACCCCCGATGGGGACATTAGGTCCCAAGAGACCCAGTACTTC
-	TRBV12-3/TRBV12-4	TRBJ2-4	TRBD1	CASSYRQGGVAKNIQYF	TGTGCCAGCAGTTACAGACAGGGGGGAGTAGCCAAAAACATTCAGTACTTC
-	TRBV18	TRBJ2-5	-	CASSRGDARTQYF	TGTGCCAGCTCACGTGGGGACGCCCGGACCCAGTACTTC
many	TRBV24-1	TRBJ2-5	-	CATSVRGNGEETQYF	TGTGCCACCAGTGTCCGGGGAAACGGAGAGGAGACCCAGTACTTC
-	TRBV5-1	TRBJ1-1	TRBD1	CASSLWDSGNTEAFF	TGCGCCAGCAGCTTATGGGACAGCGGGAACACTGAAGCTTTCTTT
-	TRBV27	TRBJ1-2	-	CASSFGSRGSGYTF	TGTGCCAGCAGTTTTGGATCCAGAGGAAGCGGCTACACCTTC
many	TRBV18	TRBJ2-3	-	CASSQELSDTQYF	TGTGCCAGCTCCCAGGAGTTGTCGGATACGCAGTATTTT
-	TRBV5-1	TRBJ2-1	TRBD1	CASSLGQVLGEQFF	TGCGCCAGCAGCCTTGGACAGGTTCTGGGTGAGCAGTTCTTC